The clone carrying this T cell receptor (beta chain) has only one observation. What it recognizes is unknown. The sample belongs to a study of cytomegalovirus exposure and HLA in healthy donors. Amplification used 60 Vbeta primers and 13 Jbeta primers. Repertoires were generated with immunoSEQ multiplex PCR, while TCRdb's copy carries only in-frame clones and drops some. The top ten clones hold 1.5% to 2.5% of a sample with some 130,000 clones, around three quarters of them seen once. Study-wide results and limits: On later analysis, the bulk of CMV-associated TCR beta chains appeared to be HLA-restricted. Immune exposure information available was restricted to CMV serostatus. Researchers reported in a later analysis that a missense DCLRE1C variant was tied to TCR beta V- and J-gene trimming. High sensitivity and specificity were reportedly achieved when the classifier diagnosed cytomegalovirus status.

Sequenced: PBMCs. The TCR comes from a man between 18 and 29 years old in good health and CMV-seronegative.

Written as DNA, the CDR3 is TGTGCCTGGAGTGCAGGGGGCCGTGGCTACACCTTC. Its protein product is CAWSAGGRGYTF. The chain recombines TRBV30 with TRBJ1-2, with 8 bases lining up with TRBD1. The CDR3 is made up of 12 amino acids. Trimming cost V 1 base and J 7 bases; bases outside gene matches: 2. The germline gives CDR1 GTSNPN, CDR2 SVGIG (reference sequence).